The rows below give T cell receptor beta chains drawn from one sample of a study of T cell responses to AZD1222 COVID-19 vaccine. Sequencing was performed with immunoSEQ multiplex PCR; in TCRdb, only in-frame clones are kept and a portion is missing. Seen here are 35,000 to 50,000 clones, about 80% observed once, and the top ten hold roughly 21%. The sequencing here drew on peripheral blood, taken 28 days after the second dose of the MenACWY control vaccine. These receptors all stem from an adult who received the MenACWY meningococcal vaccine as a control. The CDR3 runs from the conserved cysteine through the conserved F or W.

J gene,V gene,CDR3 protein
TRBJ1-2,TRBV7-2,CASSRAAAYGYTF
TRBJ2-1,TRBV20-1,CSASAGTSAYNEQFF
TRBJ1-3,TRBV5-6,CASSFGQGAGNTIYF
TRBJ2-5,TRBV12-5,CASGLEAAREGKETQYF
TRBJ2-2,TRBV6-5,CASRSGNTGELFF
TRBJ1-5,TRBV20-1,CSASRESWDQPQHF
TRBJ1-4,TRBV5-1,CASSREGAANEKLFF
TRBJ1-2,TRBV27,CASSLAQGVGYTF
TRBJ2-7,TRBV5-1,CASSLDHPSRNEQYF
TRBJ1-1,TRBV6-5,CASSLLIEAFF
TRBJ1-1,TRBV29-1,CSASTGVDTEAFF
TRBJ1-6,TRBV4-1,CASSQDSSSYNSPLHF
TRBJ1-6,TRBV7-2,CASSLNSPLHF
TRBJ1-5,TRBV28,CASKIGREGQPQHF
TRBJ2-2,TRBV6-5,CASLDRGRTGELFF
TRBJ1-5,TRBV18,CASARNSNQPQHF
TRBJ1-3,TRBV10-3,CAISESTSSGNTIYF
TRBJ1-5,TRBV2,CASSAGSNQPQHF
TRBJ1-1,TRBV10-2,CASNGQNTEAFF
TRBJ1-6,TRBV10-3,CAISAGGYNSPLHF
TRBJ1-1,TRBV12-5,CASGRTGDTEAFF
TRBJ1-6,TRBV28,CASSPARDGHNSPLHF
TRBJ1-6,TRBV28,CASSSDRGGSYNSPLHF
TRBJ1-2,TRBV30,CAWSPGQGWYGYTF
TRBJ2-1,TRBV5-1,CASSLIGPGTSGVFGNEQFF
TRBJ1-5,TRBV6-5,CASSYSSEYQPQHF
TRBJ2-5,TRBV6-6,CASSWTGSGHETQYF
TRBJ1-2,TRBV5-1,CASSWDREYGYTF
TRBJ1-1,TRBV7-2,CASSLDRANTEAFF
TRBJ1-2,TRBV12-3/TRBV12-4,CASSLYREAGYTF
TRBJ1-5,TRBV9,CASSVGGGAPGVGNQPQHF
TRBJ1-5,TRBV3-1/TRBV3-2,CASSQGGRGQPQHF
TRBJ1-1,TRBV30,CAWGTGFIEAFF
TRBJ2-2,TRBV5-4,CASSLWDIAGTGELFF
TRBJ2-3,TRBV15,CATSSDNDGDTQYF
TRBJ1-5,TRBV19,CASSINFFQPQHF
TRBJ2-3,TRBV2,CASAGQRTTGGTQYF
TRBJ1-5,TRBV6-5,CASSPWTGLNQPQHF
TRBJ2-5,TRBV6-1,CASSEVRGKETQYF
TRBJ2-5,TRBV19,CASSIQGRGETQYF
TRBJ1-6,TRBV4-1,CASSQGRGTGVSYNSPLHF
TRBJ1-6,TRBV23-1,CASSQFPPIREVFSSYNSPLHF
TRBJ1-5,TRBV29-1,CSVGGDRGSNQPQHF
TRBJ1-2,TRBV6-6,CASSNPNQGRRGYTF